This T cell receptor beta chain was sequenced for a study of PD-1 blockade in classical Hodgkin lymphoma. Regarding the study as a whole: Baseline TCR diversity was reportedly lower in newly diagnosed patients than healthy donors.

Assay used: immunoSEQ multiplex PCR; TCRdb lists only in-frame clones, some missing. Of about 46,000 clones detected, roughly 91% appear once; the ten largest clones hold nearly 5%. With respect to this clone: Its cognate antigen is unknown.

The germline V gene encodes CDR1 LNHNV and CDR2 YYDKDF (reference sequence). The V gene end was trimmed by 0 bases and the J gene end by 2 bases; junction bases not matched to a gene: 12. The CDR3 is made up of 18 amino acids. Time point defined: newly diagnosed, previously untreated cHL patient sample. The chain couples TRBV15 to TRBJ1-1, with TRBD1 identical over 7 bases. Sequenced material: peripheral blood mononuclear cells (PBMCs). The TCR sequence derives from a human donor with classical Hodgkin lymphoma. The CDR3 sequence: CATSRDFEDRRGNTEAFF. For the CDR3, the DNA is TGTGCCACCAGCAGAGATTTTGAGGACAGGCGAGGCAACACTGAAGCTTTCTTT.